Listed below are T cell receptor beta chains from one sample, sequenced in a study of regulatory T cells in long-lasting Graves disease. TCRdb passed the multiplex PCR reads through MiXCR, listing each CDR3 protein once. The data show about 470,000 distinct CDR3 sequences, about 15% seen once. The sample also formed part of further work on T cells in Graves' hyperthyroidism and ophthalmopathy.

The sequenced sample was peripheral blood mononuclear cells (PBMCs), obtained at new diagnosis, from a patient treated with antithyroid drugs. The source is a woman under 40 with Graves disease. The CDR3 runs from the conserved cysteine through the conserved F or W. D genes are given only for firm matches. Where a row states a size, it is once, few, many or the class of an expanded clone; other rows omit it.

clone_size	v_call	j_call	cdr3_length	d_call	cdr3_aa	cdr3_nt
.	TRBV6-1	TRBJ1-1	15	.	CASSEAAAIRTEASF	TGTGCCAGCAGTGAAGCGGCAGCGATTAGGACTGAAGCTTCCTTT
few	TRBV9	TRBJ1-6	14	.	CASSGAGLPSPLHF	TGTGCCAGCAGCGGGGCAGGGTTGCCTTCACCCCTCCACTTT
few	TRBV7-9	TRBJ1-4	13	.	CASSQVGGEKLFF	TGTGCCAGCAGCCAAGTGGGCGGGGAAAAACTGTTTTTT
many	TRBV5-1	TRBJ1-1	15	TRBD1	CASRRQGEMNTEAFF	TGCGCCAGCCGAAGACAGGGGGAAATGAACACTGAAGCTTTCTTT
many	TRBV29-1	TRBJ2-4	12	.	CSVEDGRNIQYF	TGCAGCGTTGAAGATGGTAGAAACATTCAGTACTTC
.	TRBV19	TRBJ2-1	18	TRBD2	CASSGNLGGGSSYNEQFF	TGTGCCAGTAGTGGCAATTTGGGGGGAGGGAGCTCCTACAATGAGCAGTTCTTC
many	TRBV7-8	TRBJ2-3	16	TRBD2	CASSLRAVRETDTQYF	TGTGCCAGCAGCTTAAGGGCGGTGCGGGAGACAGATACGCAGTATTTT
many	TRBV20-1	TRBJ2-1	15	TRBD2	CSAPAASGAYNEQFF	TGCAGTGCCCCGGCGGCTAGCGGGGCTTACAATGAGCAGTTCTTC
many	TRBV13	TRBJ2-1	18	.	CASSLGREPPGSYNEQFF	TGTGCCAGCAGCTTAGGTCGGGAGCCCCCCGGCTCCTACAATGAGCAGTTCTTC
many	TRBV20-1	TRBJ2-7	13	.	CSARPRRRREQYF	TGCAGTGCTAGACCCCGCCGGCGCCGCGAGCAGTACTTC
.	TRBV9	TRBJ1-5	18	.	CASTRLRGHGGSNQPQHF	TGTGCCAGCACCCGACTACGAGGCCACGGAGGGAGCAATCAGCCCCAGCATTTT
.	TRBV30	TRBJ2-1	13	TRBD2	CAWGLAGYNEQFF	TGTGCCTGGGGACTAGCGGGGTACAATGAGCAGTTCTTC
few	TRBV7-2	TRBJ2-2	15	.	CASSQRQFDTGELFF	TGTGCCAGCAGCCAGAGACAGTTCGACACCGGGGAGCTGTTTTTT
many	TRBV18	TRBJ2-5	13	.	CASSLRFEETQYF	TGTGCCAGCTCACTACGGTTCGAAGAGACCCAGTACTTC
many	TRBV18	TRBJ2-1	16	TRBD2	CASSPTTSGTYNEQFF	TGTGCCAGCTCACCAACGACTAGCGGGACCTACAATGAGCAGTTCTTC
many	TRBV12-3/TRBV12-4	TRBJ2-2	14	.	CASREIKGAGELFF	TGTGCCAGCAGGGAGATCAAGGGGGCCGGGGAGCTGTTTTTT
.	TRBV5-6	TRBJ1-5	16	.	CASSLFRGEGNQPQHF	TGTGCCAGCAGCTTGTTTAGGGGAGAAGGCAATCAGCCCCAGCATTTT
many	TRBV15	TRBJ2-4	17	.	CATSRAGGVLAKNIQYF	TGTGCCACCAGCAGAGCGGGCGGAGTCCTAGCCAAAAACATTCAGTACTTC
once	TRBV20-1	TRBJ1-1	14	.	CSANPGGGGTEAFF	TGCAGTGCTAACCCGGGGGGAGGGGGCACTGAAGCTTTCTTT
.	TRBV20-1	TRBJ2-5	15	.	CSGARGSGSQETQYF	TGCAGTGGGGCCCGCGGTAGCGGTTCCCAAGAGACCCAGTACTTC
.	TRBV10-3	TRBJ1-5	13	.	CAISGDAGQPQHF	TGTGCCATCAGTGGGGATGCAGGTCAGCCCCAGCATTTT
.	TRBV19	TRBJ1-4	13	.	CATRGGGDEKLFF	TGTGCCACCCGGGGCGGTGGGGATGAAAAACTGTTTTTT
few	TRBV6-1	TRBJ2-1	16	TRBD2	CASSRELADMYNEQFF	TGTGCCAGCAGTCGAGAACTAGCGGATATGTACAATGAGCAGTTCTTC
many	TRBV29-1	TRBJ1-1	12	.	CSVQQGGTEAFF	TGCAGCGTTCAGCAGGGTGGCACTGAAGCTTTCTTT
.	TRBV24-1	TRBJ2-1	12	.	CATVGEYNEQFF	TGTGCCACCGTGGGGGAATACAATGAGCAGTTCTTC
.	TRBV24-1	TRBJ2-2	16	TRBD1	CATSDFRDRDTGELFF	TGTGCCACCAGTGATTTCCGGGACAGGGACACCGGGGAGCTGTTTTTT
.	TRBV7-6	TRBJ2-2	16	TRBD2	CASSQHSGRASGELFF	TGTGCCAGCAGCCAACATAGCGGGAGGGCCAGCGGGGAGCTGTTTTTT
few	TRBV6-2/TRBV6-3	TRBJ2-3	14	TRBD2	CASRKGSGGDTQYF	TGTGCCAGCAGGAAGGGTAGCGGGGGAGATACGCAGTATTTT
many	TRBV5-1	TRBJ1-5	15	.	CASSLEGGMGQPQHF	TGCGCCAGCAGCTTGGAGGGGGGGATGGGTCAGCCCCAGCATTTT
many	TRBV30	TRBJ2-7	12	.	CACHRQGAEQYF	TGTGCCTGCCATCGTCAGGGCGCCGAGCAGTACTTC
.	TRBV6-2/TRBV6-3	TRBJ1-2	15	TRBD1	CASSYSGQQNYGYTF	TGTGCCAGCAGTTACTCGGGACAGCAAAACTATGGCTACACCTTC
.	TRBV29-1	TRBJ2-6	13	.	CSARVTGANVLTF	TGCAGCGCGAGAGTAACTGGGGCCAACGTCCTGACTTTC
many	TRBV12-3/TRBV12-4	TRBJ1-5	16	TRBD1	CASSPPRQGFHQPQHF	TGTGCCAGCAGTCCCCCAAGACAGGGTTTCCATCAGCCCCAGCATTTT
many	TRBV18	TRBJ2-2	15	.	CASSKGYPNTGELFF	TGTGCCAGCTCAAAGGGATACCCGAACACCGGGGAGCTGTTTTTT
few	TRBV9	TRBJ2-3	18	TRBD2	CASSPGTSGIASTDTQYF	TGTGCCAGCAGCCCCGGGACTAGCGGGATAGCTAGCACAGATACGCAGTATTTT
few	TRBV12-5	TRBJ1-2	12	.	CASGGRLYGYTF	TGTGCTAGTGGGGGTAGACTCTATGGCTACACCTTC
many	TRBV20-1	TRBJ1-5	17	.	CSARVPARDDSNQPQHF	TGCAGTGCTAGAGTCCCCGCCAGGGACGATAGCAATCAGCCCCAGCATTTT
.	TRBV6-2/TRBV6-3	TRBJ2-1	12	.	CASSALGREQFF	TGTGCCAGCAGTGCCCTTGGACGGGAGCAGTTCTTC
few	TRBV11-2	TRBJ1-2	17	TRBD1	CASSFFKLDRANYGYTF	TGTGCCAGCAGCTTTTTCAAGCTTGACAGGGCAAACTATGGCTACACCTTC
many	TRBV14	TRBJ2-5	12	.	CASSQPGETQYF	TGTGCCAGCAGCCAACCTGGAGAGACCCAGTACTTC
many	TRBV9	TRBJ2-5	15	TRBD2	CASSVAPTSRETQYF	TGTGCCAGCAGCGTAGCCCCGACTAGCCGAGAGACCCAGTACTTC
many	TRBV27	TRBJ2-6	17	.	CASMLGRGGSGANVLTF	TGTGCCAGCATGTTAGGCAGGGGGGGCTCTGGGGCCAACGTCCTGACTTTC
many	TRBV28	TRBJ2-3	15	.	CASSPNLLLADTQYF	TGTGCCAGCAGTCCGAACCTTTTACTAGCTGATACGCAGTATTTT
many	TRBV30	TRBJ2-7	14	TRBD1	CAWEGTGHSYEQYF	TGTGCCTGGGAGGGGACAGGGCACTCCTACGAGCAGTACTTC
many	TRBV11-2	TRBJ2-7	15	.	CASSLFRGPSYEQYF	TGTGCCAGCAGCTTATTCAGGGGCCCATCCTACGAGCAGTACTTC
many	TRBV28	TRBJ2-7	14	.	CASSFRGLIDEQYF	TGTGCCAGCAGTTTTCGGGGCCTTATCGACGAGCAGTACTTC
.	TRBV7-9	TRBJ1-2	15	.	CASTKVGGRGYGYTF	TGTGCCAGCACTAAAGTGGGGGGCCGTGGCTATGGCTACACCTTC
.	TRBV6-1	TRBJ1-4	15	.	CASSAEGQIPEKLFF	TGCGCCAGCAGTGCCGAGGGTCAAATTCCAGAAAAACTGTTTTTT
many	TRBV20-1	TRBJ2-4	14	TRBD2	CSARVGREADIQYF	TGCAGTGCTAGGGTGGGGCGGGAGGCGGACATTCAGTACTTC
few	TRBV13	TRBJ2-7	15	.	CASRIQRAVSYEQYF	TGTGCCAGCAGGATCCAACGCGCCGTTTCCTACGAGCAGTACTTC
many	TRBV30	TRBJ1-5	14	.	CAWTESGAGQPQHF	TGTGCCTGGACCGAGTCGGGGGCAGGTCAGCCCCAGCATTTT
.	TRBV20-1	TRBJ1-3	15	.	CSARDLEGKRDTIYF	TGCAGTGCTAGAGATCTTGAGGGGAAGCGGGACACCATATATTTT
few	TRBV28	TRBJ1-6	15	TRBD1	CASSLEGAPNSPLHF	TGTGCCAGCAGTTTAGAGGGGGCCCCTAATTCACCCCTCCACTTT
many	TRBV11-2	TRBJ1-6	14	TRBD1	CASSPGQGYSPLHF	TGTGCCAGCAGCCCCGGACAGGGCTATTCACCCCTCCACTTT
.	TRBV7-9	TRBJ2-1	14	.	CASSLVRSFNEQFF	TGTGCCAGCAGCTTAGTTAGGAGCTTCAATGAGCAGTTCTTC